This T cell receptor (beta chain) is from a study of shared clonotypes between healthy human individuals. Study results and caveats: Shared across several donors were around 5% of the naive CD4 clonotypes.

Terminally differentiated effector memory CD45RA+ cells were excluded from the naive CD8 cells, which were CD45RO-negative and positively selected for CCR7. TCRdb's table, derived via immunoSEQ multiplex PCR, lists solely in-frame clones and lacks some. Of hundreds of thousands of clones listed, 85% to 95% are singletons. Germline V gives CDR1 MNHEY, CDR2 SMNVEV (reference sequence). This CDR3 spans 15 amino acids. J lost 8 bases, V lost 6 bases, and 14 bases had no gene match. Worth noting for this clone: Its antigen is not known.

Material: naive CD8+ T cells sorted from blood. This sequence originates from a woman aged 25 to 39 in good health. The V call is TRBV27, the J call TRBJ2-7; 9 bases align to TRBD1. The CDR3 sequence: CASRVTGTGLRKQYF. DNA of the CDR3: TGTGCCAGCAGAGTCACCGGGACAGGGTTACGAAAGCAGTACTTC.